Sequencing of this T cell receptor beta chain was carried out in a study of cytomegalovirus exposure and HLA in healthy donors. The study, taken as a whole, reports: Later genetic work tied a missense DCLRE1C variant to beta-chain V and J trimming.

Primers for the PCR totalled 60 Vbeta and 13 Jbeta. The protocol was immunoSEQ multiplex PCR, while the TCRdb copy is restricted to in-frame clones and leaves out a portion. The repertoire consists of 200,000 or so clones, with approximately 82% occurring once and the leading ten covering 0.63%. As concerns this clone: The antigen remains undetermined.

V lost 6 bases, J lost 3 bases, and 10 bases stayed unmatched. Germline CDR1 and CDR2: MDHEN and SYDVKM. CDR3 length equals 16 residues. This sequence was found in a man younger than 35 in good health and CMV-seronegative. Input material: PBMCs. The chain has TRBV28 and TRBJ2-7; 11 bases line up with TRBD2. In DNA form, the CDR3 reads TGTGCCAGCAGCCCAGTGACTAGCGGGACTATCTACGAGCAGTACTTC. Its protein product is CASSPVTSGTIYEQYF.